Given below is one TCR beta chain in context. Participant age was 18 to 89 years, and participants resided in approximately 24 US areas. Allocation to cohorts depended on clinical history reported by the participants. The sample originates from a study of blood T cell repertoires in COVID-19. About the research overall: PBMCs, B-cell-depleted T cells, or T cells provided the cDNA or gDNA that made up the material.

Original data processing: By means of reference gene primer amplification, nucleated cell counts were estimated. The data were produced by immunoSEQ multiplex PCR, yet TCRdb's version contains in-frame clones alone and is incomplete. Clone size and V and J calls were adopted from that table, with D and trimming inferred from the DNA. The data contain roughly 250,000 clones, about 87% of them singletons. The V end was cut by 4 bases, the J end by 7 bases, with 10 bases between. The CDR3 extends over 11 amino acids. CDR1 DFQATT and CDR2 SNEGSKA come from the germline V gene (reference sequence). The chain has TRBV20-1 and TRBJ1-2, with D perhaps matching TRBD1 (6 bases). The clonotype was recovered from a woman in her thirties with acute COVID-19. Sequenced material: PBMCs or T cells enriched from blood (not recorded which). In DNA, the CDR3 is TGCAGTGCTACACAGGGTGGTGGCTACACCTTC. As protein: CSATQGGGYTF.